The rows below give T cell receptor beta chains drawn from one sample of a study of T cell responses to AZD1222 COVID-19 vaccine. The repertoire was sequenced with immunoSEQ multiplex PCR; TCRdb's copy has only in-frame clones and lacks some. The repertoire has about 82,000 clones, roughly 90% of them found once; the top ten carry about 5.2%. The sequences come from peripheral blood, collected on day 0 of AZD1222 vaccination. Receptors originate from an adult in good health. CDR3s include the opening cysteine and the closing phenylalanine or tryptophan. The D gene is left open where the match is weak. Size values are once, few and many counts, or a class for expanded clones, and some rows have none.

D	V	J	size	DNA	CDR3
TRBD1	TRBV5-8	TRBJ1-3	.	TGTGCCAGCTACCGACAGGGGGTGATCTCTGGAAACACCATATATTTT	CASYRQGVISGNTIYF
.	TRBV19	TRBJ1-5	.	TGTGCCAGTAGTACAGGGCTTGGCAATCAGCCCCAGCATTTT	CASSTGLGNQPQHF
TRBD1	TRBV5-1	TRBJ2-7	.	TGCGCCAGCAGCCTGGGACAGGCTGACGAGCAGTACTTC	CASSLGQADEQYF
TRBD1	TRBV11-2	TRBJ2-5	few	TGTGCCAGCAGCGGCGGGACAGGGGAGGAGACCCAGTACTTC	CASSGGTGEETQYF
.	TRBV6-5	TRBJ1-4	.	TGTGCCAGCAGTCGGGACGGAGCAACTAATGAAAAACTGTTTTTT	CASSRDGATNEKLFF
TRBD2	TRBV18	TRBJ2-7	.	TGTGCCAGCTCACCTGAGCGGGGGCCCTACGAGCAGTACTTC	CASSPERGPYEQYF
.	TRBV19	TRBJ2-1	.	TGTGCCATTTTTATAGATCTATCGACAGGAGGGGGGGGTGAGCAGTTCTTC	CAIFIDLSTGGGGEQFF
.	TRBV7-9	TRBJ1-5	.	TGTGCCAGCAGCGAGGGACAAGTTCAGCCCCAGCATTTT	CASSEGQVQPQHF
.	TRBV12-5	TRBJ1-1	.	TGTGCTAGTGCCGTGAAAAAGAACACTGAAGCTTTCTTT	CASAVKKNTEAFF
.	TRBV27	TRBJ2-7	.	TGTGCCAGCAGTTTACTCGGCTACGAGCAGTACTTC	CASSLLGYEQYF
.	TRBV28	TRBJ1-1	.	TGTGCCAGCAGTTTGTGGGGGGCGAACACTGAAGCTTTCTTT	CASSLWGANTEAFF
.	TRBV28	TRBJ1-2	.	TGTGCCAGCAGTCTTGGGGGGGTCCGAGGGAACTATGGCTACACCTTC	CASSLGGVRGNYGYTF
.	TRBV7-8	TRBJ1-2	.	TGTGCCAGCAGCTTAAAAAAGGCGACTCCTCACACCTTC	CASSLKKATPHTF
.	TRBV11-2	TRBJ1-5	.	TGTGCCAGCAGCTTAGGAGGTGGGTTCTTCGGACAGCCCCAGCATTTT	CASSLGGGFFGQPQHF
.	TRBV2	TRBJ1-3	once	TGTGCCAGCAGTGATTCGGGAACTCTAATTTCTGGAAACACCATATATTTT	CASSDSGTLISGNTIYF
TRBD1	TRBV5-1	TRBJ1-1	once	TGCGCCAGCAGCACCCTGGACAGGGGGAACACTGAAGCTTTCTTT	CASSTLDRGNTEAFF
TRBD2	TRBV6-5	TRBJ2-1	.	TGTGCCAGCAGGAGACTAGCGGGGGCTTACAATGAGCAGTTCTTC	CASRRLAGAYNEQFF
TRBD1	TRBV7-2	TRBJ1-3	.	TGTGCCAGCAGCTTAACAGGGGGTGGAAACACCATATATTTT	CASSLTGGGNTIYF
.	TRBV18	TRBJ2-5	.	TGTGCCAGCTCCCCTTCGGGCCCGAGGGAGACCCAGTACTTC	CASSPSGPRETQYF
TRBD1	TRBV14	TRBJ1-3	.	TGTGCCAGCAGCCAAGGGTTTGGGACAGGCTCTGGAAACACCATATATTTT	CASSQGFGTGSGNTIYF